The T cell receptor (beta chain) under discussion was sequenced for a study of CD8 T cells in Susac syndrome. Regarding the study as a whole: Acknowledgment was made by the study that its TCR sequencing and HLA analysis involved a relatively small number of individuals.

This CDR3 is 15 amino acids long. Per the germline V gene, CDR1 is MGHDK and CDR2 is SYGVNS. With 6 bases removed from V and 5 bases from J, the gap between germline ends came to 18 bases. As controls, healthy donors matched for age and sex were used. TEMRA cells were enriched by FACS, while CD8+ and CD4+ T cells were obtained through a negative isolation that was performed magnetically. Random-hexamer reverse transcription was applied to roughly 0.45 to 1 ug RNA. TCRdb re-analysed the immunoSEQ multiplex PCR reads in MiXCR, keeping a single row per CDR3 protein. Of about 120,000 distinct CDR3 sequences detected, about 90% appear once; the ten largest clones hold approximately 0.11%. On this clonotype itself: Its antigen is currently unknown.

The sequence came from a human donor in good health. The source material was CD8+ T cells from PBMCs. The genes are TRBV25-1 and TRBJ2-3; D might be TRBD1 (6 bases). The CDR3 reads CASSPLRTDQDTQYF. The CDR3 DNA reads TGTGCCAGCAGCCCTCTCCGGACAGATCAAGATACGCAGTATTTT.